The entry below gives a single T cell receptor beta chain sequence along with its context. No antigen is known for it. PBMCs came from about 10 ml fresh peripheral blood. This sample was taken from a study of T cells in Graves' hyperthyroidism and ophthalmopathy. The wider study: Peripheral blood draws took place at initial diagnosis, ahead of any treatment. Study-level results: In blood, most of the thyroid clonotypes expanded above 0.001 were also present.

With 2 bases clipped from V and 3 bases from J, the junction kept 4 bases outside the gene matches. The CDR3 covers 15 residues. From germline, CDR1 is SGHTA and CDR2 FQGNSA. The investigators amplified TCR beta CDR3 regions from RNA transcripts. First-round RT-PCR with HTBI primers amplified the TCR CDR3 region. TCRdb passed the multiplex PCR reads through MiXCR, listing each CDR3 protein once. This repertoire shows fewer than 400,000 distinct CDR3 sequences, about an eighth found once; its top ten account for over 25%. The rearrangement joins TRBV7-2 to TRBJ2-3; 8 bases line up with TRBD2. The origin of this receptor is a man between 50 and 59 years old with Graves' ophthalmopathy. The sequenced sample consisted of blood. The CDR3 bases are TGTGCCAGCAGCTTATCGGCGGGAGGAACAGATACGCAGTATTTT. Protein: CASSLSAGGTDTQYF.